A few counts support the clone carrying this TCR beta chain. This entry belongs to a study of T cell repertoires in cytomegalovirus infection. The CDR3 has 14 residues. V was trimmed by 5 bases and J by 5 bases, leaving 14 bases between them. Germline assignment: CDR1 SEHNR and CDR2 FQNEAQ (reference sequence). TCRdb reprocessed the reads via MiXCR and lists one record per CDR3 protein. The data show under 850,000 distinct CDR3 sequences, 35% seen once. The genes are TRBV7-9 and TRBJ2-3, with no clear D. Sequencing was performed on PBMCs. The sequence was collected from a human donor in good health (CMV status not recorded). Some clones in this sample may be carry-over from other donors' samples. CDR3 loop: CASSLPGRVDTQYF. The CDR3 bases are TGTGCCAGCAGCCTACCAGGTCGGGTAGATACGCAGTATTTT.